Presented here are 5 T cell receptor beta chains from one specimen sequenced in a study of CD8 T cells in Susac syndrome. A quantity of about 0.5 to 1 ug RNA underwent reverse transcription using random hexamers. TCRdb reprocessed the immunoSEQ multiplex PCR reads via MiXCR and lists one record per CDR3 protein. The sample comprises 350,000 to 550,000 distinct CDR3 sequences, approximately 85% of which are singletons, and 0.09% to 0.15% rests with the top ten. Material: CD8+ T cells from PBMCs. The receptors were sampled from a human donor with multiple sclerosis.

The genes are TRBV27 and TRBJ1-1; the match to TRBD1 covers 10 bases. Trimming at V came to 8 bases and at J to 6 bases, leaving 12 bases not matched to a gene. CDR3 size: 15 residues. CDR1 and CDR2 from the germline V gene are MNHEY and SMNVEV (reference sequence). The CDR3 protein is CASRPGTGVVAEAFF. The CDR3 region has the DNA TGTGCCAGCCGGCCCGGGACAGGGGTTGTCGCTGAAGCTTTCTTT.

The gene calls are TRBV15 and TRBJ1-5; no clear D. The CDR3 spans 13 residues. The V gene's germline CDR1 is LNHNV and CDR2 YYDKDF (reference sequence). Trimming removed 0 bases from V and 3 bases from J, with 3 bases in between. CDR3 sequence reads: CATSRDPNQPQHF. The CDR3 nucleotides are TGTGCCACCAGCAGAGATCCCAATCAGCCCCAGCATTTT. The whole variable domain, remainder taken from reference TRBV15 and TRBJ1-5, is DAMVIQNPRYQVTQFGKPVTLSCSQTLNHNVMYWYQQKSSQAPKLLFHYYDKDFNNEADTPDNFQSRRPNTSFCFLDIRSPGLGDTAMYLCATSRDPNQPQHFGDGTRLSIL.

The V and J genes are TRBV11-2 and TRBJ2-7; 7 positions match TRBD1. Per the germline V gene, CDR1 is SGHAT and CDR2 is FQNNGV. There are 14 residues in the CDR3. The junction had 9 bases not matched to a gene; V was cut back by 8 bases and J by 2 bases. The CDR3 loop reads CASEQWDSTYEQYF. As DNA, the CDR3 is TGTGCCAGCGAACAGTGGGACAGTACCTACGAGCAGTACTTC.

The chain is built from TRBV10-3 and TRBJ2-2; D gene unclear. CDR1 is ENHRY, CDR2 SYGVKD, per germline. The CDR3 loop spans 15 amino acids. V was cut by 3 bases and J by 3 bases, with 11 bases left in between. The CDR3 sequence is CAISDVVEDTGELFF. CDR3 in DNA: TGTGCCATCAGTGATGTGGTAGAAGACACCGGGGAGCTGTTTTTT.

This sequence joins TRBV19 and TRBJ1-1; 7 bases match TRBD1. The V gene's germline CDR1 is LNHDA and CDR2 SQIVND (reference sequence). The CDR3 totals 17 residues. The J segment lost 1 base and the V segment lost 0 bases, leaving 8 bases of the junction unmatched. In DNA form, the CDR3 reads TGTGCCAGTAGTATAGATTCCGGGACAGAGGAGAACACTGAAGCTTTCTTT. It specifies CASSIDSGTEENTEAFF.